This paragraph reports one T cell receptor (beta chain). The antigen remains undetermined. The CDR3 extends over 14 amino acids. Trimming stripped 3 bases from V and 1 base from J, with 9 bases between. Germline-derived CDR1 and CDR2 are MGHRA and YSYEKL. Assay used: immunoSEQ multiplex PCR; TCRdb lists only in-frame clones, some missing. This sample has some 150,000 clones, with about nine tenths found just once. This entry comes from a study of T cell responses to AZD1222 COVID-19 vaccine. About the study: It was second doses at about 4 or about 12 weeks that were pooled. Study-wide findings and caveats: At study baseline, merely over 5 AZD1222 recipients were seropositive. The CD4 TCRs associated with vaccination extended across spike and predominated at 160-218 and 743-854.

The sequences come from peripheral blood, collected on day 0 of AZD1222 vaccination. The origin of this receptor is an adult in good health. V and J are TRBV4-1 and TRBJ1-1; tentatively, D is TRBD1 (6 bases). DNA for the CDR3: TGCGCCAGCAGCCATGGACAGTGGAACACTGAAGCTTTCTTT. Encoded protein: CASSHGQWNTEAFF.